Sequencing of this TCR beta chain was carried out in a study of T cell repertoires in ileal Crohn's disease. TCRdb's copy holds only in-frame clones and misses some; the assay was immunoSEQ multiplex PCR. The data show approximately 13,000 clones, 70% seen once. With respect to this clone: Its antigen is as yet unknown.

Germline CDR1 is SGHNT and CDR2 is YENEEA. V dropped 5 bases and J dropped 8 bases, with 13 bases sitting between them. The CDR3 covers 13 residues. General study points: Compared with CD4 T cells, sorted CD8 cells carried more expanded clones.

This receptor was identified in an adult with Crohn's disease. Sequenced input: ileal tissue. This sequence joins TRBV11-3 and TRBJ2-1; possibly TRBD1 for D (8 bases). CDR3 protein: CASSLTGGDEQFF. The DNA of the CDR3 is TGTGCCAGCAGCCTTACAGGGGGGGATGAGCAGTTCTTC.